This T cell receptor (beta chain) stems from a study of blood T cells in healthy people across ages. Trimming cost V 5 bases and J 9 bases; bases outside gene matches: 8. CDR1 MNHEY and CDR2 SMNVEV come from the germline V gene (reference sequence). This CDR3 contains 15 residues. Samples each yielded at least 5 micrograms of total RNA. A second roughly 7 to 12 cycle PCR used barcoded and J-beta primers. One entry per CDR3 protein results from TCRdb running MiXCR on the 5' RACE reads. The sample yields roughly 1,100,000 distinct CDR3 sequences, less than 25% seen once. The sample also formed part of further work on T cells of mothers and their children.

The sequenced sample was blood. The TCR originated in a girl aged 2-10 years in good health. The chain employs TRBV27 and TRBJ2-1, with 12 bases that match TRBD2. The chain's CDR3 is CASSPRTSGNAEQFF. CDR3 bases: TGTGCCAGCAGTCCCCGGACTAGCGGGAATGCTGAGCAGTTCTTC.